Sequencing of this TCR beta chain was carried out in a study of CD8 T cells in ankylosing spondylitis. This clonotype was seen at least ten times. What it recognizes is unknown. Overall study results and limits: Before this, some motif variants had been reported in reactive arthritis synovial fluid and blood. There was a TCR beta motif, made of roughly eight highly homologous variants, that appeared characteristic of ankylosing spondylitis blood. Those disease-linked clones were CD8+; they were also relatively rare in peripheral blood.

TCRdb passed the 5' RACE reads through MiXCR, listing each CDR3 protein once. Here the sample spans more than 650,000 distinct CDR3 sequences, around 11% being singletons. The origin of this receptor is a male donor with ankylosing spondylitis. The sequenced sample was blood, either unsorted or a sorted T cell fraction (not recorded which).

This CDR3 reads CASSFHKSYEQYF. As DNA, the CDR3 is TGTGCCAGCAGTTTCCACAAATCCTACGAGCAGTACTTC. This sequence joins TRBV12-3 or TRBV12-4 and TRBJ2-7; D is ambiguous. This CDR3 is 13 amino acids long. The ends were cut back, 3 bases at V and 1 base at J, with 7 bases in the middle.